Listed below are T cell receptor beta chains from one sample, sequenced in a study of cytomegalovirus exposure and HLA in healthy donors. Only in-frame clones appear in the TCRdb table, and some are missing; sequencing was by immunoSEQ multiplex PCR. Of some 150,000 clones listed, about 71% were seen once; the top ten hold more than 2.5%. Sample: PBMCs. The receptors were gathered from a woman aged 25 to 39 in good health and CMV-seronegative. The CDR3 runs from the conserved cysteine through the conserved F or W. D genes are given only for firm matches. Clone sizes are given selectively: once, few, many, or a class where the clone is expanded.

cdr3_nt,cdr3_aa,d_call,clone_size,j_call,v_call
TGTGCCAGCAGCCCGGAGGAGGGCCCTCTCAATGAGCAGTTCTTC,CASSPEEGPLNEQFF,.,.,TRBJ2-1,TRBV4-2
TGCGCCAGCAGCCAGTGTTACGAGCAGTACTTC,CASSQCYEQYF,.,few,TRBJ2-7,TRBV23-1
TGTGCCAGTACCGTGGCCTTGTTTGGCAGGTACTCTGGGGCCAACGTCCTGACTTTC,CASTVALFGRYSGANVLTF,.,.,TRBJ2-6,TRBV19
TGTGCCAGCAGCAGACTAGCGTTAGACACCGGGGAGCTGTTTTTT,CASSRLALDTGELFF,TRBD2,.,TRBJ2-2,TRBV28
TGCAGCTTCGCGGCCGGGGTGGGAGGGGAGCAGTACTTC,CSFAAGVGGEQYF,TRBD2,.,TRBJ2-7,TRBV29-1
TGTGCCAGCAGCGGACAGGGGGGCTACGAGCAGTACTTC,CASSGQGGYEQYF,TRBD1,.,TRBJ2-7,TRBV2
TGTGCCAGCAGCCCCTATTCGTCCATTGCCCTTTATGGCTACACCTTC,CASSPYSSIALYGYTF,.,.,TRBJ1-2,TRBV11-2
TGTGCCAGCAGCCAAGGGAAGCTAGGGGGAGTAGAGACCCAGTACTTC,CASSQGKLGGVETQYF,.,.,TRBJ2-5,TRBV4-2
TGCGCCAGCAGGGCTACAGGGCCCCCCGAGCAGTACTTC,CASRATGPPEQYF,.,.,TRBJ2-7,TRBV5-1
TGTGCCAGCAGCTTAAAGGACAGGGGCGACGAGCAGTACTTC,CASSLKDRGDEQYF,TRBD1,.,TRBJ2-7,TRBV5-6
TGTTCCAGCAGCTTCTACCCGCGGGGCCGAACCTACGAGCAGTACTTC,CSSSFYPRGRTYEQYF,.,.,TRBJ2-7,TRBV7-9
TGCGCCAGCAGCCAACCCATGGGGGGGATCTACGAGCAGTACTTC,CASSQPMGGIYEQYF,TRBD2,.,TRBJ2-7,TRBV4-1
TGTGCCACCAGCAGCCAGCGGAGTAACACAGATACGCAGTATTTT,CATSSQRSNTDTQYF,.,.,TRBJ2-3,TRBV15
TGTGCCCTATCGAGGGTTAACAATGAAGCTTTCTTT,CALSRVNNEAFF,.,.,TRBJ1-1,TRBV6-6
TGTGCCAGCAGTCGGGACTCCTACAATGAGCAGTTCTTC,CASSRDSYNEQFF,.,.,TRBJ2-1,TRBV7-9
TGCGCCAGCAGCTTGAGCGGACGACACCAAGAGACCCAGTACTTC,CASSLSGRHQETQYF,.,.,TRBJ2-5,TRBV5-1
TGCGCCAGCAGCCCGACAGGAGATTATGGCTACACCTTC,CASSPTGDYGYTF,.,.,TRBJ1-2,TRBV5-1
TGTGCCAGCAGTTATCCACAGGGGATAATGGCCGGGGAGCTGTTTTTT,CASSYPQGIMAGELFF,TRBD1,few,TRBJ2-2,TRBV6-5
TGCGCCAGCAGCCCAGGACAGGGGGGGACCTACGAGCAGTACTTC,CASSPGQGGTYEQYF,TRBD1,.,TRBJ2-7,TRBV4-1
TGTGCCAGCAGTTTTACGGTAATGCAGCCCCAGCATTTT,CASSFTVMQPQHF,.,.,TRBJ1-5,TRBV28